This T cell receptor beta chain was sequenced for a study of blood T cells in healthy people across ages. It was with a sample-barcoded 5' primer and a J-beta primer mix that a second PCR of about 6 to 12 cycles was run. TCRdb re-called the 5' RACE reads through MiXCR, storing one row per CDR3 protein. The sample records 1.5 million to 2 million distinct CDR3 sequences, roughly 49% being singletons. This clonotype was seen a handful of times. This CDR3 has 17 residues. Germline loops: CDR1 LGHNA, CDR2 YSLEER. The V end was cut by 3 bases, the J end by 0 bases, with 16 bases between. Sequences were obtained from blood. The chain couples TRBV4-3 to TRBJ2-3, with D maybe TRBD1 (7 bases). The TCR sequence derives from a woman aged 40 to 50 in good health. The CDR3 region is CASSHGPTGTSTDTQYF. The CDR3 DNA is TGCGCCAGCAGCCACGGACCGACAGGGACTAGCACAGATACGCAGTATTTT.